The clone carrying this T cell receptor (beta chain) has only one observation. Its antigen is as yet unknown. This record belongs to a study of T cell responses to AZD1222 COVID-19 vaccine. General study findings and limits: Nearly half of spike-specific TCRs reportedly target unmutated variant regions. Only a handful of AZD1222 recipients, roughly six in all, had baseline seropositivity.

Produced via immunoSEQ multiplex PCR; TCRdb's table is partial and in-frame only. Of roughly 180,000 clones in the sample, approximately 90% were seen once. The CDR3 runs to 16 residues. Trimming removed 1 base at V and 0 bases at J, with 10 bases between. Germline CDR1 reads SGHAT; CDR2 reads FQNNGV. This receptor was taken from an adult who received the AZD1222 COVID-19 vaccine. The source material was peripheral blood, sampled 28 days after the second AZD1222 dose. The gene calls are TRBV11-2 and TRBJ1-3, with D unresolved. For the CDR3, the DNA is TGTGCCAGCAGCTTAGCGGCCGTGTCCTCTGGAAACACCATATATTTT. Translated, it gives CASSLAAVSSGNTIYF.